One TCR beta chain is described in this entry. This sample is drawn from a study of blood T cells in healthy people across ages. A sample-barcoded 5' primer and a J-beta primer mix were used in a second PCR of roughly 7 to 12 cycles. TCRdb re-called the 5' RACE reads through MiXCR, storing one row per CDR3 protein. The sample holds roughly 730,000 distinct CDR3 sequences; roughly 56% are singletons and the top ten take roughly 25%. Germline assignment: CDR1 SGHTA and CDR2 FQGTGA. V lost 4 bases and J lost 6, with 15 bases in between. The CDR3 sequence is 14 residues long. The receptor was derived from a man in his forties or fifties in good health. This chain joins TRBV7-3 and TRBJ2-5; D gene unclear. Sequencing was carried out using blood. The CDR3 sequence is CASSSTETEKTQYF. The DNA of the CDR3 is TGTGCCAGCAGCTCGACCGAGACTGAGAAGACCCAGTACTTC. Based on the CDR3 plus reference TRBV7-3 and TRBJ2-5, the full variable domain is GAGVSQTPSNKVTEKGKYVELRCDPISGHTALYWYRQSLGQGPEFLIYFQGTGAADDSGLPNDRFFAVRPEGSVSTLKIQRTERGDSAVYLCASSSTETEKTQYFGPGTRLLVL.